The rows below give T cell receptor beta chains drawn from one sample of a study of T cells in Graves' hyperthyroidism and ophthalmopathy. TCRdb independently ran MiXCR on the multiplex PCR reads; one entry per CDR3 protein. Of about 380,000 distinct CDR3 sequences in the sample, less than 20% are singletons; the top ten hold 40%. The specimen was blood. The origin of the receptors is a man aged 18 to 30 with Graves' ophthalmopathy. The CDR3 runs from the conserved cysteine through the conserved F or W. A D gene is named only where the DNA matches it firmly. Clone size, where shown, is once, few, many, or a class for clones that have expanded.

D gene	CDR3 length	clone size	V gene	J gene	CDR3 DNA	CDR3 protein
TRBD1	15	few	TRBV18	TRBJ1-1	TGTGCCAGCTCACCCAGACAGGGGGCGGGCACTGAAGCTTTCTTT	CASSPRQGAGTEAFF
.	14	many	TRBV12-3/TRBV12-4	TRBJ2-7	TGTGCCAGCGGCCAGCAGGGGCCTTCCTACGAGCAGTACTTC	CASGQQGPSYEQYF
.	13	.	TRBV29-1	TRBJ1-4	TGCAGCGCCTGGGCTTCGGCCAGGGAAAAACTGTTTTTT	CSAWASAREKLFF
.	13	.	TRBV28	TRBJ1-5	TGTGCCAGTCAGGACGCGAGCAATCAGCCCCAGCATTTT	CASQDASNQPQHF
.	16	.	TRBV7-9	TRBJ2-2	TGTGCCAGCAGCTTGTTTCGGGCCTTGAACACCGGGGGGCTGTTTTTT	CASSLFRALNTGGLFF
TRBD2	16	.	TRBV13	TRBJ2-5	TGTGCCAGCAGCGGCGCGGGAGGGCCCCGAGGGGAGACCCAGTACTTC	CASSGAGGPRGETQYF
.	15	many	TRBV18	TRBJ1-1	TGTGCCAGCTCAGCGGTGGAGTTAACGAACACTGAAGCTTTCTTT	CASSAVELTNTEAFF
.	14	many	TRBV13	TRBJ1-1	TGTGCCAGCAGCCCCCTTGAGGCTAACACTGAAGCTTTCTTT	CASSPLEANTEAFF
.	12	few	TRBV12-3/TRBV12-4	TRBJ2-3	TGTGCCAGCAGTCGGATTACAGATACGCAGTATTTT	CASSRITDTQYF
.	12	few	TRBV7-6	TRBJ1-6	TGTGCCAGCAGCCCCGACAGGAGATCTCTCCACTTT	CASSPDRRSLHF
.	14	many	TRBV18	TRBJ1-2	TGTGCCAGCTCACCGCCCGGGTGGGACTATGGCTACACCTTC	CASSPPGWDYGYTF
.	13	.	TRBV2	TRBJ1-2	TGTGCCAGCATCCCGGGGGGACCCTATGGCTACACCTTC	CASIPGGPYGYTF
.	14	.	TRBV9	TRBJ2-5	TGTGCCAGCAGCGCAGCCACGGTCCAAGAGACCCAGTACTTC	CASSAATVQETQYF
.	14	many	TRBV11-2	TRBJ2-7	TGTGCCAGCAGCTTAGTTAAAGGGGGCTACGAGCAGTACTTC	CASSLVKGGYEQYF
TRBD1	14	many	TRBV12-3/TRBV12-4	TRBJ2-3	TGTGCCAGCAGTCCAGACAGGGAATCAGATACGCAGTATTTT	CASSPDRESDTQYF
.	14	.	TRBV10-1	TRBJ2-2	TGCGCCAGCAGTGATTCGCCAACGTCCGGGGAGCTGTTTTTT	CASSDSPTSGELFF
.	14	many	TRBV9	TRBJ2-3	TGTGCCAGCAGCGTACAGGGGCACACAGATACGCAGTATTTT	CASSVQGHTDTQYF
.	14	many	TRBV5-1	TRBJ1-1	TGCGCCAGCAGCCCTCACGAAGAGGTGCAGGGAGCTTTCTTT	CASSPHEEVQGAFF
TRBD1	16	few	TRBV5-1	TRBJ1-1	TGCGCCAGCAGCTTGGGGACAGGGGAGTTGAACACTGAAGCTTTCTTT	CASSLGTGELNTEAFF
.	14	many	TRBV7-2	TRBJ1-6	TGTGCCAGCAGCTTAACGCAGGGCCCTTACACCCTCCACTTT	CASSLTQGPYTLHF
.	12	many	TRBV20-1	TRBJ2-7	TGCAGTGCTAGTAGAGTTCCCTACGAGCAGTACTTC	CSASRVPYEQYF
.	13	.	TRBV28	TRBJ2-7	TGTGCCAGCAAGGGGGGCCTGAAGGACGAGCAGTACTTC	CASKGGLKDEQYF
TRBD1	13	few	TRBV6-1	TRBJ2-1	TGTGCCAGCAGGCCTCGGACAGGACATGAGCAGTTCTTC	CASRPRTGHEQFF
.	13	few	TRBV12-5	TRBJ2-5	TGTGCTAGTGGACAAGGAACACAAGAGACCCAGTACTTC	CASGQGTQETQYF
TRBD1	20	.	TRBV20-1	TRBJ2-2	TGCAGTGCTAGAGCGGGCATGGGACAGGTGGTAACGCCGAACACCGGGGAGCTGTTTTTT	CSARAGMGQVVTPNTGELFF
.	13	few	TRBV4-2	TRBJ2-7	TGTGCCAGCAGCCAAGAGGGGCTATCCGAGCAGTACTTC	CASSQEGLSEQYF
.	14	many	TRBV2	TRBJ1-1	TGTGCCAGCGGGGGAATAGGGCGGAACACTGAAGCTTTCTTT	CASGGIGRNTEAFF
TRBD1	16	.	TRBV5-6	TRBJ2-2	TGTGCCAGCAGCTTGGTAGCAGGGGGAAACACCGGGGAGCTGTTTTTT	CASSLVAGGNTGELFF
.	14	many	TRBV2	TRBJ1-1	TGTGCCAGCAGTTTTGGAGTTATGAACACTGAAGCTTTCTTT	CASSFGVMNTEAFF
TRBD2	18	few	TRBV7-3	TRBJ2-2	TGTGCCAGCAGCCCGACGGCGGGACTAGCGGTTGAAACCGGGGAGCTGTTTTTT	CASSPTAGLAVETGELFF
.	17	.	TRBV28	TRBJ2-6	TGTGCCGGTGGCCCCGGGGGACCTTCGGGAGGGGCCAACGTCCTGACTTTC	CAGGPGGPSGGANVLTF
.	15	.	TRBV20-1	TRBJ2-1	TGCAGTGCTAGTCTCGGCTCTACAGGGATCCATGAGCAGTTCTTC	CSASLGSTGIHEQFF
.	12	many	TRBV28	TRBJ1-2	TGTGCCAGCAGTTTGGCGGCGTATGGCTACACCTTC	CASSLAAYGYTF
.	13	many	TRBV7-8	TRBJ2-7	TGTGCCAGCAGCCGACGAGGGAGCTACGAGCAGTACTTC	CASSRRGSYEQYF
.	13	.	TRBV11-2	TRBJ2-4	TGTGCCAGCAGCCAAGACAGGAAAAACATTCAGTACTTC	CASSQDRKNIQYF
.	13	many	TRBV7-7	TRBJ1-1	TGTGCCAGCAGCCCGGATACAAGCACTGAAGCTTTCTTT	CASSPDTSTEAFF
TRBD2	15	many	TRBV5-1	TRBJ2-1	TGCGCCAGCAGCCAACGGACTAGCGGGGTCTATGAGCAGTTCTTC	CASSQRTSGVYEQFF
.	14	many	TRBV6-5	TRBJ1-4	TGTGCCAGCAGTTACTCGGCAGGGAACGAAAAACTGTTTTTT	CASSYSAGNEKLFF
.	13	few	TRBV6-4	TRBJ1-5	TGTGCCAGCAGTCAAGGGGCGGAACAGCCCCAGCATTTT	CASSQGAEQPQHF
.	20	few	TRBV6-7	TRBJ2-5	TGTGCCAGCAGTTACCACCAGACTCAGGACAGAAGGTCCAAACAAGAGACCCAGTACTTC	CASSYHQTQDRRSKQETQYF
TRBD1	12	many	TRBV5-6	TRBJ2-1	TGTGCCAGCAGTCAGGGGGCCTATGAGCAGTTCTTC	CASSQGAYEQFF
.	15	.	TRBV7-8	TRBJ1-2	TGTGCCAGCAGCTTAATCGGGAAAGCTGACTATGGCTACACCTTC	CASSLIGKADYGYTF
TRBD2	15	many	TRBV10-3	TRBJ2-1	TGTGCCATCAGTGACACGGGGGGGACGAGTAATGAGCAGTTCTTC	CAISDTGGTSNEQFF
TRBD1	14	many	TRBV5-1	TRBJ1-1	TGCGCCAGCAGCGGGGACAGGGCTCAAACTGAAGCTTTCTTT	CASSGDRAQTEAFF
.	12	many	TRBV18	TRBJ2-3	TGTGCCAGCTCACCACGGGCAGATACGCAGTATTTT	CASSPRADTQYF
.	16	.	TRBV7-9	TRBJ1-1	TGTGTCGGCAGCTTAGCGAGGGGGGGCGCAGACACTGAAGCTTTCTTT	CVGSLARGGADTEAFF
TRBD2	18	few	TRBV7-3	TRBJ2-5	TGTGCCAGCAGCGAAACCGGGACTAGCGGGGGGGGGGGGGAGACCCAGTACTTC	CASSETGTSGGGGETQYF
.	15	.	TRBV9	TRBJ2-1	TGTGCCAGCAGCGTAGAGGCGGGGGCTTACAATGAGCAGTTCTTC	CASSVEAGAYNEQFF
.	12	many	TRBV7-8	TRBJ1-1	TGTGCCAGCAGCTTCGTGGACACTGAAGCTTTCTTT	CASSFVDTEAFF
.	15	.	TRBV5-1	TRBJ2-2	TGCGCCACCATGGACGGCAGCACGAACACCGGGGAGCTGTTTTTT	CATMDGSTNTGELFF
.	14	.	TRBV6-5	TRBJ1-1	TGTGCCAGCAGTTACTCCCAGGGCCCAAGGGGAGCTTTCTTT	CASSYSQGPRGAFF